Listed here are 14 T cell receptor beta chains from one sample, sequenced in a study of blood T cells in healthy people across ages. A second PCR of roughly 6 to 12 cycles used a sample-barcoded 5' primer and a J-beta primer mix. One entry per CDR3 protein, called by TCRdb with MiXCR from the 5' RACE reads. The data hold 750,000 to 1,000,000 distinct CDR3 sequences, with 25% to 30% observed a single time. These data also featured in a second study, about T cells of mothers and their children.

The sample taken for sequencing was blood. The receptors were gathered from a woman aged 40-49 years in good health.

Remarks on this clonotype: One base away lies a much larger clone, so this may be a sequencing read error. J is TRBJ2-4 and V is TRBV15, with D possibly TRBD2 on 5 matching bases. Germline CDR1 is LNHNV and CDR2 is YYDKDF (reference sequence). This CDR3 is built from 16 residues. The CDR3 DNA sequence: TGTGCCACCGGCAGAGCTTCTTTAGGAGGTAGAAACATTCAGTACTTC. Translating gives CATGRASLGGRNIQYF. The complete variable domain, with remaining parts taken from reference TRBV15 and TRBJ2-4, reads DAMVIQNPRYQVTQFGKPVTLSCSQTLNHNVMYWYQQKSSQAPKLLFHYYDKDFNNEADTPDNFQSRRPNTSFCFLDIRSPGLGDTAMYLCATGRASLGGRNIQYFGAGTRLSVL.

The genes are TRBV4-3 and TRBJ2-7, with 8 bases that match TRBD2. The junction had 5 bases not matched to a gene; V was cut back by 2 bases and J by 2 bases. Germline-derived CDR1 and CDR2 are LGHNA and YSLEER. CDR3 size: 15 residues. The chain's CDR3 is CASSQFSGAAYEQYF. The CDR3 DNA reads TGCGCCAGCAGCCAATTTAGCGGGGCCGCCTACGAGCAGTACTTC.

This clonotype occurred a few times. Relative to the germline gene, one junction end is altered; a read error may explain this. The chain recombines TRBV13 with TRBJ2-6, with a possible D match to TRBD2 (6 bases). Germline V lookup: CDR1 PRHDT, CDR2 FYEKMQ (reference sequence). This CDR3 comprises 15 residues. The CDR3 DNA sequence: TGTGCCTGCAGCGGAGGGCTCTCTGGGGCCAACGTCCTGACTTTC. Encoded protein: CACSGGLSGANVLTF. The complete variable domain, with remaining parts taken from reference TRBV13 and TRBJ2-6, reads AAGVIQSPRHLIKEKRETATLKCYPIPRHDTVYWYQQGPGQDPQFLISFYEKMQSDKGSIPDRFSAQQFSDYHSELNMSSLELGDSALYFCACSGGLSGANVLTFGAGSRLTVL.

In this sample, this clonotype turned up a few times. V gene TRBV18 combines with J gene TRBJ1-6; no clear D. V lost 6 bases to trimming and J lost 9 bases, with 12 bases between them. In germline, CDR1 is KGHSH, CDR2 LQKENI. This CDR3 has 13 amino acids. Written as DNA, the CDR3 is TGTGCCAGCTCGCCGGACGGGAGTTCACCCCTCCACTTT. Amino acid sequence: CASSPDGSSPLHF.

This clonotype came up once. The chain is built from TRBV20-1 and TRBJ1-1; D ambiguous. The CDR3 is 13 residues long. V was cut by 3 bases and J by 4 bases, with 12 bases left in between. Germline V gene sequence: CDR1 DFQATT, CDR2 SNEGSKA (reference sequence). The CDR3 protein is CSARISRGTEAFF. The CDR3, as DNA: TGCAGTGCTAGGATTAGCCGGGGCACTGAAGCTTTCTTT.

This clonotype came up a few times. This rearrangement joins TRBV28 to TRBJ1-6; D remains ambiguous. The germline CDR1 and CDR2 sequences are MDHEN and SYDVKM. The CDR3 covers 14 residues. With 3 bases removed from V and 5 bases from J, the gap between germline ends came to 8 bases. The CDR3 nucleotides read TGTGCCAGCAGTTTTCAGGTGAATAATTCACCCCTCCACTTT. Amino acid sequence: CASSFQVNNSPLHF.

This clonotype was recorded many times. The chain uses TRBV12-3 or TRBV12-4 and TRBJ1-6, with D unresolved. The CDR3 spans 14 residues. Trimming shortened V by 6 bases and J by 0 bases, and 6 bases separated the two germline ends. CDR3 DNA sequence: TGTGCCAGCAGCCCGAGCTCCTATAATTCACCCCTCCACTTT. Encoded protein: CASSPSSYNSPLHF.

For this clonotype: A read error may be the cause here, since a much bigger clone is one base away. CDR3 bases: TGTGCCAGCAGCTTCGGGAGTCCCTACAATGAGCAGTACTTC. It yields the protein CASSFGSPYNEQYF. The chain employs TRBV7-9 and TRBJ2-5; D might be TRBD2 (6 bases). V shed 3 bases and J shed 11 bases, with 19 bases lying between them. This CDR3 is 14 amino acids long. Germline values: CDR1 SEHNR, CDR2 FQNEAQ (reference sequence).

The table lists this clonotype with a few counts. The J gene is TRBJ1-5, the V gene TRBV12-3 or TRBV12-4; TRBD1 matches 8 bases. This CDR3 has 14 amino acids. V lost 6 bases to trimming and J lost 5 bases; unmatched junction nucleotides: 6. The CDR3: CASRATGEYQPQHF. CDR3 nucleotides: TGTGCCAGCAGAGCGACAGGGGAATATCAGCCCCAGCATTTT.

With regard to this clonotype: The conserved closing phenylalanine or tryptophan is absent in this CDR3, likely reflecting a read error. The rearrangement uses TRBV7-2 and TRBJ2-1; D might be TRBD2 (5 bases). The V and J ends lost 2 bases and 5 bases respectively, with 13 bases between them. Per germline, CDR1 SGHTA and CDR2 FQGNSA. There are 15 residues in the CDR3. The CDR3 spells CASSLTRASNNEQFV. The DNA for the CDR3 is TGTGCCAGCAGCTTAACTAGGGCCTCTAACAATGAGCAGTTCGTC.

This clonotype appeared many times. This chain links TRBV5-1 with TRBJ1-2, with a weak D call TRBD1 (5 bases). The germline V and J ends were trimmed by 6 bases and 6 bases, with 15 bases remaining between them. CDR1 is SGHRS, CDR2 YFSETQ, per germline. The CDR3 extends over 13 amino acids. This CDR3 reads CASTITGTDGYTF. The CDR3 DNA follows: TGCGCCAGCACCATCACCGGGACTGATGGCTACACCTTC.

In the case of this clonotype: The conserved phenylalanine or tryptophan normally closing the CDR3 is absent here, so this likely arose from a read error. V is TRBV12-3 or TRBV12-4 and J is TRBJ1-1; D unresolved. With 3 bases removed from V and 7 bases from J, the gap between germline ends came to 6 bases. The CDR3 spans 11 residues. DNA of the CDR3: TGTGCCAGCAGTTTTTCAAGTGAAGCTTTCCTT. Translation: CASSFSSEAFL.

The V call is TRBV5-1, the J call TRBJ2-1; the match to TRBD2 covers 11 bases. Germline trimming cut 2 bases from V and 8 bases from J; bases unmatched to any gene: 3. The CDR3 is 14 amino acids. Germline V gene sequence: CDR1 SGHRS, CDR2 YFSETQ. This chain's CDR3 is CASSLLAGADEQFF. The DNA for the CDR3 is TGCGCCAGCAGCTTACTAGCGGGAGCGGATGAGCAGTTCTTC.

This chain connects TRBV25-1 to TRBJ1-4; perhaps TRBD1 as D (5 bases). Trimming took off 4 bases at V and 8 bases at J, with 17 bases between the two ends. CDR1 is MGHDK, CDR2 SYGVNS, per germline. The CDR3 covers 15 residues. The CDR3 DNA sequence: TGTGCCAGCAGTGCTCGACCAGGGCTGGGGGAAAAACTGTTTTTT. It codes for CASSARPGLGEKLFF.